This TCR beta chain comes out of a study of cytomegalovirus exposure and HLA in healthy donors. Across the whole study: Membership in the Caucasian-associated ancestry cluster was found for about four fifths of roughly 360 genotyped donors.

Findings of the study overall: Sequencing likely produced, as an artifact, a cluster of highly shared sequence variants.

The V gene lost 6 bases and the J gene lost 2 bases, with 21 bases spanning the gap. CDR1 and CDR2 from the germline V gene are KGHSH and LQKENI. This CDR3 spans 17 amino acids. Use of 60 Vbeta and 13 Jbeta primers characterized the PCR. This table comes from immunoSEQ multiplex PCR, and its TCRdb copy is limited to in-frame clones, with some not included. The table lists 140,000 to 150,000 clones, 77% of them singletons. The donors gave bone marrow, and they were healthy. As to this clone: Its target is not known.

Sequencing was carried out using PBMCs. V and J are TRBV18 and TRBJ2-3, with D perhaps TRBD1 (6 bases). The receptor's source is a male donor in good health and CMV-seronegative. DNA for the CDR3: TGTGCCAGCTCTCACTCACGGTGGACAGACATCACAGATACGCAGTATTTT. As protein: CASSHSRWTDITDTQYF. Using reference TRBV18 and TRBJ2-3 for the parts outside the CDR3, the full variable domain is NAGVMQNPRHLVRRRGQEARLRCSPMKGHSHVYWYRQLPEEGLKFMVYLQKENIIDESGMPKERFSAEFPKEGPSILRIQQVVRGDSAAYFCASSHSRWTDITDTQYFGPGTRLTVL.